The 24 T cell receptor delta chains in this list originate from one sample, sequenced in a study of Vδ1+ human thymocytes. No antigen has been assigned to these receptors. Extracted RNA was reverse transcribed into cDNA. Multiplex PCR used pooled V-gene forward primers and a constant-region reverse primer to amplify CDR3s. TCRdb reran clone calling via CATT on the multiplex PCR reads. This sample yields over 20,000 delta-chain clones, of which about 8% are seen a single time; approximately 1% belongs to the top ten. Findings of the study overall: Thymic TRG and TRD repertoires appeared highly polyclonal, with Gaussian CDR3 length distributions.

The sample taken for sequencing was Vdelta1+ gamma-delta thymocytes from the thymus. Regarding subset: FACS-sorted CD3+ TCRalphabeta- TCRVdelta1+ TCRVdelta2- thymocytes. The receptors were gathered from a child in the first two years of life who had congenital heart surgery.

This clone was picked up a small number of times. The chain couples TRDV1 to TRDJ1, with 10 bases matching TRDD3. This CDR3 contains 20 residues. Germline loops: CDR1 TSWWSYY, CDR2 QGS. V dropped 2 bases and J dropped 0; count of bases not matched to a gene: 15. CDR3 sequence (DNA): TGTGCTCTTGGGGAAACCTACATGGGGGATACCCTCGAACACACCGATAAACTCATCTTT. It codes for CALGETYMGDTLEHTDKLIF.

In its sample, this clone was seen a few times. V gene TRDV1 combines with J gene TRDJ1; the match to TRDD3 covers 10 bases. The germline V gene encodes CDR1 TSWWSYY and CDR2 QGS. The CDR3 consists of 20 residues. V lost 0 bases to trimming and J lost 5 bases; unmatched junction nucleotides: 18. The CDR3 nucleotides are TGTGCTCTTGGGGAACTAGACCCCACCGCGACGGGGGATACGCATGATAAACTCATCTTT. It translates to CALGELDPTATGDTHDKLIF.

The chain links TRDV1 to TRDJ1; tentatively, D is TRDD3 (5 bases). Trimming left V 3 bases short and J 4 bases short, with 27 bases between. Looked up from germline, CDR1 is TSWWSYY and CDR2 is QGS. This CDR3 has 19 residues. In nucleotides, the CDR3 is TGTGCTCTTGGGGACCTCTTCGAGGATGAGTTCCGGGGGGGCGATAAACTCATCTTT. Translation gives CALGDLFEDEFRGGDKLIF.

This clone was observed a handful of times. The chain uses TRDV1 and TRDJ1, with TRDD3 identical over 10 bases. Per germline, CDR1 TSWWSYY and CDR2 QGS. V dropped 4 bases and J dropped 3; count of bases not matched to a gene: 41. This CDR3 is built from 27 residues. CDR3 sequence reads: CALGAASSPGDTTIPETLVSIADKLIF. The CDR3 nucleotides are TGTGCTCTTGGGGCCGCCTCATCCCCGGGGGATACGACGATTCCGGAGACATTGGTCAGCATCGCCGATAAACTCATCTTT.

This clone was counted a few times. The chain couples TRDV1 to TRDJ1; 9 bases line up with TRDD3. Germline-derived CDR1 and CDR2 are TSWWSYY and QGS. This CDR3 is built from 18 residues. With 0 bases clipped from V and 0 bases from J, the junction kept 8 bases outside the gene matches. CDR3 nucleotide sequence: TGTGCTCTTGGGGAACTACGGGGGATACTACTGTACACCGATAAACTCATCTTT. Translation gives CALGELRGILLYTDKLIF.

The V and J genes are TRDV1 and TRDJ1; 8 nucleotides agree with TRDD3. CDR3 length: 22 residues. From germline, CDR1 is TSWWSYY and CDR2 QGS. Trimming took 4 bases from V and 1 from J; bases not matched to a gene: 26. CDR3 protein: CALGVASSSLGAYGPGTDKLIF. The CDR3 DNA reads TGTGCTCTTGGGGTCGCTTCTTCCTCACTGGGGGCCTACGGGCCCGGCACCGATAAACTCATCTTT.

J is TRDJ1 and V is TRDV1, with D unresolved. The ends were cut back, 1 base at V and 0 bases at J, with 12 bases in the middle. In germline, CDR1 is TSWWSYY, CDR2 QGS. This CDR3 contains 16 residues. This chain's CDR3 is CALGEPSTVYTDKLIF. Written as DNA, the CDR3 is TGTGCTCTTGGGGAACCGAGTACTGTGTACACCGATAAACTCATCTTT.

Only a few counts were recorded for this clone. The chain carries TRDV1 and TRDJ1; D is unclear. Germline V lookup: CDR1 TSWWSYY, CDR2 QGS. The CDR3 has 16 amino acids. V shed 3 bases and J shed 0 bases, with 14 bases lying between them. CDR3 protein: CALGDLLGPYTDKLIF. In DNA, the CDR3 is TGTGCTCTTGGGGATTTATTGGGACCTTACACCGATAAACTCATCTTT.

The V call is TRDV1, the J call TRDJ1; D unresolved. The V end was cut by 9 bases, the J end by 0 bases, with 20 bases between. The CDR3 has 16 residues. The germline gives CDR1 TSWWSYY, CDR2 QGS. In DNA, the CDR3 is TGTGCTCTCTCTAGTGGTACTGAACCGTACACCGATAAACTCATCTTT. As protein: CALSSGTEPYTDKLIF.

This clone has a handful of counts. The chain employs TRDV1 and TRDJ1, with 10 bases lining up with TRDD3. The junction had 8 bases not matched to a gene; V was cut back by 5 bases and J by 2 bases. CDR1 and CDR2 from the germline V gene are TSWWSYY and QGS. This CDR3 has 16 amino acids. CDR3 amino acids: CALGSPRGIRTDKLIF. The CDR3 coding sequence is TGTGCTCTTGGGAGCCCCCGGGGGATACGGACCGATAAACTCATCTTT.

This clone has just a few counts. This chain connects TRDV1 to TRDJ1, with 10 bases that match TRDD3. Germline V gene sequence: CDR1 TSWWSYY, CDR2 QGS. This CDR3 is 17 amino acids long. V gave up 5 bases and J gave up 1 base; unmatched junction bases: 10. CDR3 sequence (DNA): TGTGCTCTTGGGTCTCTACGGGGGATACGGGCCACCGATAAACTCATCTTT. Encoded protein: CALGSLRGIRATDKLIF.

This sequence joins TRDV1 and TRDJ1, with TRDD3 identical over 12 bases. CDR1 is TSWWSYY and CDR2 is QGS in the germline V gene. The CDR3 runs to 22 residues. V gave up 5 bases and J gave up 0 bases; unmatched junction bases: 22. The CDR3 is CALGPRIRPYWGIPTYTDKLIF. The CDR3 DNA reads TGTGCTCTTGGGCCCCGCATCCGACCGTACTGGGGGATACCGACTTACACCGATAAACTCATCTTT.

This clone occurred a few times. The chain has TRDV2 and TRDJ1; TRDD3 matches 11 bases. The CDR3 sequence is 18 residues long. Germline trimming cut 3 bases from V and 0 bases from J; bases unmatched to any gene: 11. Germline V gene sequence: CDR1 GEAIGNYY, CDR2 EKD. The CDR3 region has the DNA TGTGCCTGTGACGAATGCTGGGGGATACTTCCCTACACCGATAAACTCATCTTT. Its protein is CACDECWGILPYTDKLIF.

This clone was seen only a few times. The V and J genes are TRDV1 and TRDJ1; TRDD2 agrees at 9 bases. CDR3 length equals 22 residues. Losses at the gene ends were 2 bases for V and 0 bases for J; bases not matched to a gene: 22. Germline V CDR1 and CDR2: TSWWSYY, QGS. This CDR3 reads CALGEIRLPTQAGGQYTDKLIF. CDR3 nucleotide sequence: TGTGCTCTTGGGGAAATCCGCCTTCCTACCCAGGCTGGGGGTCAGTACACCGATAAACTCATCTTT.

This sequence joins TRDV1 and TRDJ1; 13 nucleotides agree with TRDD3. The J gene, not given by TCRdb, was assigned here from a germline match of the nucleotide sequence. Germline loops: CDR1 TSWWSYY, CDR2 QGS. The CDR3 runs 19 residues. After removal of 2 bases from V and 4 bases from J, the junction contained 13 bases not matched to a gene. Here the CDR3 DNA reads TGTGCTCTTGGGGAATCCTTTACCGGTACTGGGGGATACGGCGATAAACTCATCTTT. Residues: CALGESFTGTGGYGDKLIF.

This clone was counted a few times. V and J are TRDV1 and TRDJ1; 11 bases are shared with TRDD3. The CDR3 has 19 amino acids. J lost 0 bases, V lost 2 bases, and 11 bases had no gene match. Germline-derived CDR1 and CDR2 are TSWWSYY and QGS. The CDR3 is CALGEYPLLGDKNTDKLIF. In nucleotides, the CDR3 is TGTGCTCTTGGGGAATATCCACTACTGGGGGATAAAAACACCGATAAACTCATCTTT.

This clone was observed a few times. The chain links TRDV1 to TRDJ1; the D gene is possibly TRDD3 (8 bases). CDR3 length: 21 amino acids. With 3 bases removed from V and 2 bases from J, the gap between germline ends came to 31 bases. The germline V gene encodes CDR1 TSWWSYY and CDR2 QGS. Here the CDR3 reads CALGDLALPGHWGGRTDKLIF. CDR3 nucleotide sequence: TGTGCTCTTGGGGATCTGGCCCTTCCTGGGCACTGGGGGGGGAGGACCGATAAACTCATCTTT.

This clone was seen only a few times. The chain uses TRDV1 and TRDJ1, with D possibly being TRDD2 or TRDD3 (5 bases each). The germline CDR1 and CDR2 sequences are TSWWSYY and QGS. The CDR3 has 21 residues. With 0 bases removed from V and 8 bases from J, the gap between germline ends came to 34 bases. CDR3 residues: CALGELEAYHLLLGTIVKLIF. CDR3 DNA sequence: TGTGCTCTTGGGGAACTGGAGGCCTACCACCTTTTGCTGGGAACCATTGTCAAACTCATCTTT.

This clone appeared a few times. V and J are TRDV2 and TRDJ1; D perhaps matches TRDD3 (7 bases). CDR3 length: 16 amino acids. CDR1 is GEAIGNYY and CDR2 is EKD in the germline V gene. Trimming left V 7 bases short and J 0 bases short, with 20 bases between. The CDR3 loop is CACPLGVLPYTDKLIF. The DNA of the CDR3 is TGTGCCTGCCCTCTGGGGGTCCTTCCGTACACCGATAAACTCATCTTT.

This chain uses TRDV1 with TRDJ1; a possible D gene is TRDD3 (6 bases). Trimming stripped 2 bases from V and 0 bases from J, with 31 bases between. The length of the CDR3 is 22 residues. Germline CDR1 is TSWWSYY and CDR2 is QGS. The CDR3, as DNA: TGTGCTCTTGGGGAATTGCCACTTGGGGGGTGGACGGACCCGTACAACACCGATAAACTCATCTTT. Amino acids: CALGELPLGGWTDPYNTDKLIF.

This sequence joins TRDV1 and TRDJ1, with a possible D match to TRDD2 (6 bases). Here the J gene was assigned by germline matching of the DNA, as TCRdb has none. CDR3 length: 20 residues. The germline CDR1 and CDR2 sequences are TSWWSYY and QGS. Trimming removed 2 bases at V and 2 bases at J, with 27 bases between. This chain's CDR3 is CALGEGCSLPRTPPTDKLIF. CDR3 in DNA: TGTGCTCTTGGGGAAGGATGCAGCCTTCCGAGGACCCCCCCAACCGATAAACTCATCTTT.

The chain has TRDV1 and TRDJ1; 11 positions agree with TRDD3. TCRdb gives no J gene; it was assigned here by matching the DNA to germline. Trimming at V came to 1 base and at J to 0 bases, leaving 13 bases not matched to a gene. The germline CDR1 and CDR2 sequences are TSWWSYY and QGS. The CDR3 extends over 20 amino acids. The CDR3 DNA reads as TGTGCTCTTGGGGAACCTCTGGGGGATACAGGCTTGAGGTACACCGATAAACTCATCTTT. It yields the protein CALGEPLGDTGLRYTDKLIF.

This clone has more than one count but fewer than ten. The chain uses TRDV1 and TRDJ1; the match to TRDD3 covers 9 bases. Germline V CDR1 and CDR2: TSWWSYY, QGS. This CDR3 is 19 amino acids long. V dropped 3 bases and J dropped 6; count of bases not matched to a gene: 20. DNA of the CDR3: TGTGCTCTTGGGGACCTCAGGATTCCTGCCCTACTGGGGGAAAATAAACTCATCTTT. This gives the protein CALGDLRIPALLGENKLIF.

The chain is built from TRDV1 and TRDJ1; 9 bases are a match to TRDD3. Germline trimming cut 4 bases from V and 0 bases from J; bases unmatched to any gene: 15. The CDR3 totals 19 residues. Germline lookup yields CDR1 TSWWSYY and CDR2 QGS. Written as DNA, the CDR3 is TGTGCTCTTGGGGTCCAAGGGGGGGGATACCCGGGGTACACCGATAAACTCATCTTT. It yields the protein CALGVQGGGYPGYTDKLIF.